This T cell receptor beta chain was obtained from a study of CD8+ T cells in alopecia areata. Overall study: Treated individuals took tofacitinib by mouth, 5 to 10 mg twice daily. Tofacitinib dosing lasted 6 to 18 months, which was then followed by 6 months off drug.

Sampling of alopecia areata patients yielded lesional scalp punch biopsies as well as peripheral blood. Reverse transcribed after extraction, RNA yielded cDNA as the sequencing template. This table comes from immunoSEQ multiplex PCR, and its TCRdb copy is limited to in-frame clones, with some not included. The table has fewer than 250,000 clones, about 60% seen once. The CDR3 contains 17 residues. CDR1 and CDR2 from the germline V gene are MGHRA and YSYEKL. V was trimmed by 0 bases and J by 4 bases, leaving 16 bases between them. The specimen comprised CD4+ T cells sorted from blood, sampled at week 0. The V and J genes are TRBV4-1 and TRBJ1-5; D is uncertain. The receptor's source is a human donor with alopecia areata. The CDR3 sequence: CASSQDIGQVGNQPQHF. CDR3 nucleotide sequence: TGCGCCAGCAGCCAAGATATAGGCCAGGTTGGGAATCAGCCCCAGCATTTT.